Below are 17 T cell receptor beta chains sequenced from a single sample in a study of T cell responses to AZD1222 COVID-19 vaccine. TCRdb's table, derived via immunoSEQ multiplex PCR, lists solely in-frame clones and lacks some. The sample gives 95,000 to 130,000 clones, around 92% of which show up once; over 2.5% is in the top ten. This specimen consisted of peripheral blood, obtained on day 0 of AZD1222 vaccination. The source is an adult in good health.

The rearrangement uses TRBV9 and TRBJ2-7; D not resolved. The CDR3 has 14 residues. V was trimmed by 2 bases and J by 0 bases, leaving 9 bases between them. Germline CDR1 and CDR2: SGDLS and YYNGEE. The CDR3 loop reads CASSVGGDSYEQYF. The CDR3 nucleotides read TGTGCCAGCAGCGTGGGCGGTGACTCCTACGAGCAGTACTTC.

This clone was counted a few times. This chain joins TRBV19 and TRBJ1-3; D is undetermined. The CDR3 runs to 15 residues. The germline V gene encodes CDR1 LNHDA and CDR2 SQIVND (reference sequence). V was clipped by 3 bases and J by 2 bases, with 11 bases between them. The CDR3 region is CASSMGGLTGNTIYF. The CDR3 DNA reads as TGTGCCAGTAGTATGGGCGGTCTAACTGGAAACACCATATATTTT.

The rearrangement links TRBV19 to TRBJ2-1, with TRBD2 identical over 7 bases. Germline CDR1 reads LNHDA; CDR2 reads SQIVND (reference sequence). Unmatched junction bases numbered 21, after V lost 9 bases and J lost 1 base. The CDR3 contains 19 residues. The CDR3 spells CASTLGASGFPGSYNEQFF. CDR3 in DNA: TGTGCCAGCACACTCGGGGCTAGCGGATTCCCGGGATCCTACAATGAGCAGTTCTTC.

The chain carries TRBV28 and TRBJ2-3; possible D gene TRBD2, 5 bases. The V end was cut by 5 bases, the J end by 6 bases, with 9 bases between. The CDR3 is 12 residues long. Germline V gives CDR1 MDHEN, CDR2 SYDVKM. The CDR3 nucleotides read TGTGCCAGCAGTGAGTCGGGGGATACGCAGTATTTT. As protein: CASSESGDTQYF.

The chain carries TRBV28 and TRBJ1-5; D call uncertain. Germline V gene data show CDR1 as MDHEN and CDR2 as SYDVKM. V lost 6 bases to trimming and J lost 1 base, with 7 bases between them. CDR3 length: 13 residues. The CDR3 coding sequence is TGTGCCAGCAGATCTGGCAGCAATCAGCCCCAGCATTTT. It is translated as CASRSGSNQPQHF.

The rearrangement links TRBV5-1 to TRBJ2-7; TRBD1 might be the D (6 bases). CDR3 length equals 15 residues. Trimming removed 4 bases at V and 5 bases at J, with 19 bases between. Germline CDR1 and CDR2: SGHRS and YFSETQ. Written as DNA, the CDR3 is TGCGCCAGCAGCCCCCCCCTGGCTGGGACACACGAGCAGTACTTC. As protein: CASSPPLAGTHEQYF.

In this sample, this clone turned up a few times. The V and J genes are TRBV28 and TRBJ1-5; D might be TRBD1 (6 bases). This CDR3 spans 15 amino acids. CDR1 MDHEN and CDR2 SYDVKM come from the germline V gene. V was pared by 4 bases and J by 10 bases, with 20 bases between. In DNA, the CDR3 is TGTGCCAGCAGTTCCGGGGGGCATCATCGTGGACCCCAGCATTTT. Its translation: CASSSGGHHRGPQHF.

The V call is TRBV28, the J call TRBJ1-5; D perhaps matches TRBD1 (5 bases). The CDR3 extends over 18 amino acids. With 1 base removed from V and 4 bases from J, the gap between germline ends came to 20 bases. Germline assignment: CDR1 MDHEN and CDR2 SYDVKM. Here the CDR3 DNA reads TGTGCCAGCAGTTTATTGGGACCGGGGGACGGAAAAAATCAGCCCCAGCATTTT. This codes for CASSLLGPGDGKNQPQHF.

The chain recombines TRBV7-6 with TRBJ1-4; no firm D call. V lost 5 bases and J lost 5, with 9 bases in between. The CDR3 length is 13 residues. Per the germline V gene, CDR1 is SGHVS and CDR2 is FNYEAQ. CDR3 loop: CASSRDMNEKLFF. The CDR3, as DNA: TGTGCCAGCAGCCGTGACATGAATGAAAAACTGTTTTTT.

This chain links TRBV4-1 with TRBJ1-4; D might be TRBD1 (6 bases). This CDR3 spans 17 amino acids. CDR1 and CDR2 (germline): MGHRA, YSYEKL. Trimming left V 4 bases short and J 0 bases short, with 15 bases between. DNA for the CDR3: TGCGCCAGCAGCCGCCAGGACAGATCTGCAACTAATGAAAAACTGTTTTTT. Amino acid sequence: CASSRQDRSATNEKLFF.

The V call is TRBV19, the J call TRBJ1-5; D uncertain. V lost 3 bases, J lost 0 bases, and 6 bases lay in between. Looked up from germline, CDR1 is LNHDA and CDR2 is SQIVND (reference sequence). This CDR3 is built from 14 residues. Here the CDR3 reads CASSISYSNQPQHF. The CDR3 DNA follows: TGTGCCAGTAGTATCTCATATAGCAATCAGCCCCAGCATTTT.

Turning to this clone: A read error may produce the germline difference seen at one junction end. The chain has TRBV28 and TRBJ1-1, with unresolved D. The CDR3 covers 13 residues. Germline V gene sequence: CDR1 MDHEN, CDR2 SYDVKM. In nucleotides, the CDR3 is TGTGCCAGCAGTCGTACAGAGAACACTGAAACTTTCTTT. This codes for CASSRTENTETFF.

About this clone: A junction end diverges from the germline sequence, so it may reflect a read error. The chain carries TRBV19 and TRBJ2-1, with D tentatively TRBD1 (6 bases). Germline V gene data show CDR1 as LNHDA and CDR2 as SQIVND (reference sequence). CDR3 length: 14 amino acids. In DNA, the CDR3 is TGTGCAAGTAGTTATCCGGGACACATCAATGAGCAGTTCTTC. This encodes CASSYPGHINEQFF.

The V call is TRBV11-2, the J call TRBJ2-1; D remains ambiguous. The germline CDR1 and CDR2 sequences are SGHAT and FQNNGV. There are 16 residues in the CDR3. V dropped 0 bases and J dropped 0 bases, with 9 bases sitting between them. The CDR3 here is CASSLDGPSSYNEQFF. The CDR3 region has the DNA TGTGCCAGCAGCTTAGATGGGCCGTCCTCCTACAATGAGCAGTTCTTC.

This chain uses TRBV30 with TRBJ1-6; D unresolved. V was clipped by 0 bases and J by 10 bases, with 10 bases between them. The CDR3 has 13 residues. CDR1 and CDR2 from the germline V gene are GTSNPN and SVGIG (reference sequence). CDR3 sequence reads: CAWSVRGYSPLHF. The DNA of the CDR3 is TGTGCCTGGAGTGTACGGGGTTACTCACCCCTCCACTTT.

The gene calls are TRBV7-9 and TRBJ2-5; D may correspond to TRBD1 or TRBD2 (6 bases each). Trimming pared 6 bases from V and 1 base from J, leaving 9 bases between. This CDR3 is built from 13 residues. Per the germline V gene, CDR1 is SEHNR and CDR2 is FQNEAQ (reference sequence). This chain's CDR3 is CASRQGLQETQYF. In DNA, the CDR3 is TGTGCCAGCAGACAGGGACTCCAAGAGACCCAGTACTTC.

This clone was observed once. The genes are TRBV28 and TRBJ2-7; tentatively, D is TRBD1 or TRBD2 (5 bases each). CDR3 length: 13 amino acids. Germline V lookup: CDR1 MDHEN, CDR2 SYDVKM. The V gene lost 2 bases and the J gene lost 7 bases, with 12 bases spanning the gap. Written as DNA, the CDR3 is TGTGCCAGCAGTTTAGGGACCGCTGGGGAGCAGTACTTC. Protein sequence: CASSLGTAGEQYF.